This T cell receptor (beta chain) emerged from a study of T-cell memory formation after mild COVID-19. Via MiXCR, TCRdb re-called the 5' RACE reads, giving one row per CDR3 protein. Of about 13,000 distinct CDR3 sequences in the sample, about a sixth are singletons; the top ten hold roughly 55%. Germline trimming cut 0 bases from V and 7 bases from J; bases unmatched to any gene: 4. CDR3 length: 15 amino acids. Per the germline V gene, CDR1 is SGHNT and CDR2 is YYREEE (reference sequence). This TCR derives from a man between 18 and 29 years old who had mild COVID-19 (a few samples of this study predate the infection). Cell type and time point are not known. The sequenced material came from PBMCs or a T cell subset sorted from them (not recorded which). The J gene is TRBJ2-1, the V gene TRBV5-4, with 10 bases matching TRBD2. The CDR3, as DNA: TGTGCCAGCAGCTTGGGAGCTAGCGGGGGAAATGAGCAGTTCTTC. The encoded protein is CASSLGASGGNEQFF.